This TCR beta chain was recovered during a study of memory CD4+ T cells and cytomegalovirus serostatus. The V and J ends lost 0 bases and 3 bases respectively, with 5 bases between them. There are 13 residues in the CDR3. Germline CDR1 reads LGHNA; CDR2 reads YNFKEQ. TCRdb's table, derived via immunoSEQ multiplex PCR, lists solely in-frame clones and lacks some. The sample yields approximately 40,000 clones, 65% to 80% seen once. Single viable CD3+CD4+CD8-CD45RO+ cells were sorted as the memory CD4+ T cells. The chain is built from TRBV4-2 and TRBJ1-2, with no clear D. The TCR sequence derives from an adult in good health and CMV-seronegative. Sequenced: memory CD4+ T cells from blood. The CDR3 reads CASSQDRDYGYTF. The CDR3 DNA reads TGTGCCAGCAGCCAAGATCGGGACTATGGCTACACCTTC.